These 29 T cell receptor beta chains originate from one sample sequenced in a study of T cell responses to AZD1222 COVID-19 vaccine. Only in-frame clones appear in the TCRdb table, and some are missing; sequencing was by immunoSEQ multiplex PCR. Of 150,000 to 190,000 clones in the sample, 85% to 95% were seen once. The sample consisted of peripheral blood, taken 28 days after the second AZD1222 dose. These receptors were collected from an adult who received the AZD1222 COVID-19 vaccine.

The gene calls are TRBV12-3 or TRBV12-4 and TRBJ1-1; D is ambiguous. The CDR3 covers 11 residues. Trimming stripped 5 bases from V and 1 base from J, with 2 bases between. This CDR3 reads CASSRNTEAFF. The CDR3 DNA sequence: TGTGCCAGCAGTCGGAACACTGAAGCTTTCTTT.

CDR3 sequence (DNA): TGTGCCAGCAGTTTAGGGACAGATACGCAGTATTTT. It specifies CASSLGTDTQYF. The rearrangement links TRBV27 to TRBJ2-3, with no clear D. Germline V gene sequence: CDR1 MNHEY, CDR2 SMNVEV (reference sequence). Trimming removed 2 bases at V and 3 bases at J, with 3 bases between. This CDR3 is built from 12 residues.

The rearrangement links TRBV19 to TRBJ1-5; TRBD1 matches at 8 bases. The CDR3 covers 16 residues. From germline, CDR1 is LNHDA and CDR2 SQIVND (reference sequence). Losses at the gene ends were 4 bases for V and 7 bases for J; bases not matched to a gene: 12. For the CDR3, the DNA is TGTGCCAGTAGTAGTCTGTGGACAGGGTCTCCCCAGCCCCAGCATTTT. Its translation: CASSSLWTGSPQPQHF.

This chain joins TRBV19 and TRBJ2-7; 10 positions match TRBD1. The length of the CDR3 is 14 residues. V shed 4 bases, J shed 2 bases, and the junction held 2 bases outside the gene matches. Germline lookup yields CDR1 LNHDA and CDR2 SQIVND (reference sequence). CDR3 protein: CASSTGTGAYEQYF. The DNA of the CDR3 is TGTGCCAGTAGTACCGGGACAGGGGCCTACGAGCAGTACTTC. Full variable domain (remainder filled in from reference TRBV19 and TRBJ2-7): DGGITQSPKYLFRKEGQNVTLSCEQNLNHDAMYWYRQDPGQGLRLIYYSQIVNDFQKGDIAEGYSVSREKKESFPLTVTSAQKNPTAFYLCASSTGTGAYEQYFGPGTRLTVT.

This rearrangement joins TRBV10-3 to TRBJ2-1; no definite D call. Trimming took 6 bases from V and 4 from J, leaving 7 bases between them. The CDR3 length is 12 residues. Per the germline V gene, CDR1 is ENHRY and CDR2 is SYGVKD. The CDR3 sequence: CAISPTYNEQFF. CDR3 sequence (DNA): TGTGCCATCAGCCCTACATACAATGAGCAGTTCTTC.

This sequence joins TRBV3-1 (or the pseudogene TRBV3-2) and TRBJ2-4; tentatively, D is TRBD1 (6 bases). From germline, CDR1 is LGHDT and CDR2 YNNKEL (reference sequence). This CDR3 has 13 amino acids. V dropped 7 bases and J dropped 3 bases, with 10 bases sitting between them. CDR3 nucleotides: TGTGCCAGCACCCGAGGGGGCAAAAACATTCAGTACTTC. Translating it yields CASTRGGKNIQYF.

The J gene is TRBJ2-1, the V gene TRBV24-1; 9 nucleotides agree with TRBD1. There are 15 residues in the CDR3. CDR1 is KGHDR, CDR2 SFDVKD, per germline. With 5 bases clipped from V and 5 bases from J, the junction kept 6 bases outside the gene matches. CDR3 region: CATSAAGTGNNEQFF. The DNA of the CDR3 is TGTGCCACCAGTGCCGCCGGGACAGGGAACAATGAGCAGTTCTTC.

The V gene is TRBV10-1, the J gene TRBJ2-1; 13 bases match TRBD2. V lost 3 bases, J lost 9 bases, and 5 bases stayed unmatched. This CDR3 contains 15 residues. Germline CDR1 and CDR2: WNHNN and SYGVQD (reference sequence). CDR3 nucleotides: TGCGCCAGCAGTGAATCCGGGACTAGCGGGACTGAGCAGTTCTTC. Translated, it gives CASSESGTSGTEQFF.

This clone has only one observation. The chain combines TRBV7-2 with TRBJ2-3; 11 nucleotides agree with TRBD2. Losses at the gene ends were 1 base for V and 5 bases for J; bases not matched to a gene: 5. The CDR3 totals 16 residues. Germline V gene data show CDR1 as SGHTA and CDR2 as FQGNSA. CDR3 in amino acids: CASSLVGTSGGDTQYF. The CDR3 DNA sequence: TGTGCCAGCAGCTTAGTAGGGACTAGCGGTGGAGATACGCAGTATTTT.

The chain links TRBV20-1 to TRBJ2-7; 7 bases are a match to TRBD1. Germline V gene lookup returns CDR1 DFQATT and CDR2 SNEGSKA (reference sequence). The V gene end was trimmed by 3 bases and the J gene end by 2 bases; junction bases not matched to a gene: 4. This CDR3 has 13 amino acids. In DNA form, the CDR3 reads TGCAGTGCTAGTGGGACAGCCGCCTACGAGCAGTACTTC. Protein product: CSASGTAAYEQYF.

V usage is TRBV3-1 (or the pseudogene TRBV3-2) and J usage is TRBJ1-2; D might be TRBD1 (5 bases). From germline, CDR1 is LGHDT and CDR2 YNNKEL (reference sequence). V was shortened by 1 base and J by 5 bases, with 5 bases between the two germline ends. The CDR3 runs to 12 residues. The CDR3 DNA reads TGTGCCAGCAGCCAAGGACAGTATGGCTACACCTTC. This gives the protein CASSQGQYGYTF.

The chain is built from TRBV4-1 and TRBJ2-4, with D possibly called TRBD1 or TRBD2 (5 bases each). CDR1 and CDR2 (germline): MGHRA, YSYEKL. The germline V and J ends were trimmed by 2 bases and 1 base, with 15 bases remaining between them. The CDR3 spans 17 residues. The CDR3 reads CASSQPGTSWAKNIQYF. CDR3 bases: TGCGCCAGCAGCCAACCCGGGACCTCGTGGGCCAAAAACATTCAGTACTTC.

The V call is TRBV13, the J call TRBJ2-3; D unclear. Trimming took 4 bases from V and 3 from J, leaving 11 bases between them. Germline assignment: CDR1 PRHDT and CDR2 FYEKMQ (reference sequence). The CDR3 extends over 14 amino acids. The CDR3 DNA sequence: TGTGCCAGCAGCTCCTCAGCCCGAACAGATACGCAGTATTTT. Translating gives CASSSSARTDTQYF. The full variable domain, rest sourced from reference TRBV13 and TRBJ2-3, is AAGVIQSPRHLIKEKRETATLKCYPIPRHDTVYWYQQGPGQDPQFLISFYEKMQSDKGSIPDRFSAQQFSDYHSELNMSSLELGDSALYFCASSSSARTDTQYFGPGTRLTVL.

The chain carries TRBV7-2 and TRBJ1-3; D is undetermined. Germline V gene data show CDR1 as SGHTA and CDR2 as FQGNSA. This CDR3 has 16 amino acids. Deletions cut 3 bases from V and 0 bases from J, with 12 bases between. The CDR3 loop reads CASSLKSSSSGNTIYF. Here the CDR3 DNA reads TGTGCCAGCAGCTTGAAGAGCTCAAGCTCTGGAAACACCATATATTTT.

This chain uses TRBV28 with TRBJ1-2; TRBD1 is a possible D gene (5 bases). V lost 8 bases and J lost 8, with 9 bases in between. The CDR3 runs to 10 residues. Germline V CDR1 and CDR2: MDHEN, SYDVKM. This CDR3 is CASSGFGYTF. The CDR3 DNA reads TGTGCCAGCTCAGGGTTCGGCTACACCTTC.

CDR3 in amino acids: CASSLAGLGGRAPNEQFF. CDR3 DNA: TGTGCCAGCAGCTTGGCGGGGCTTGGCGGGAGGGCCCCCAATGAGCAGTTCTTC. The chain carries TRBV5-4 and TRBJ2-1; 9 bases fit TRBD2. V shed 0 bases, J shed 6 bases, and the junction held 13 bases outside the gene matches. Germline V gene lookup returns CDR1 SGHNT and CDR2 YYREEE (reference sequence). CDR3 size: 18 residues.

The rearrangement links TRBV20-1 to TRBJ2-7, with D unclear. V lost 1 base and J 7 bases, leaving 5 bases between the germline ends. From germline, CDR1 is DFQATT and CDR2 SNEGSKA (reference sequence). The CDR3 extends over 10 amino acids. DNA of the CDR3: TGCAGTGCTAGAGGTTTGGAGCAGTACTTC. Translation: CSARGLEQYF.

The J gene is TRBJ2-5, the V gene TRBV7-2; 9 bases line up with TRBD1. This CDR3 comprises 13 residues. Losses at the gene ends were 7 bases for V and 5 bases for J; bases not matched to a gene: 5. Germline CDR1 reads SGHTA; CDR2 reads FQGNSA. CDR3 DNA sequence: TGTGCCAGCAACAGGGGGCCCCGGGAGACCCAGTACTTC. This sequence encodes CASNRGPRETQYF.

This chain connects TRBV27 to TRBJ1-2; 10 bases agree with TRBD1. The J segment lost 7 bases and the V segment lost 5 bases, leaving 10 bases of the junction unmatched. Germline-derived CDR1 and CDR2 are MNHEY and SMNVEV (reference sequence). This CDR3 has 15 residues. CDR3 sequence (DNA): TGTGCCAGCAGTACGACCGGGACAGGGGTCGGTGGCTACACCTTC. Its translation is CASSTTGTGVGGYTF.

This rearrangement joins TRBV7-9 to TRBJ1-2, with 7 bases matching TRBD1. The ends lost 1 base at V and 6 bases at J; junction bases unmatched: 2. CDR1 and CDR2 from the germline V gene are SEHNR and FQNEAQ (reference sequence). The length of the CDR3 is 13 residues. CDR3 coding DNA: TGTGCCAGCAGCTTAGACAGGGGTGATGGCTACACCTTC. Amino acid sequence: CASSLDRGDGYTF.

J is TRBJ1-2 and V is TRBV14; TRBD1 matches 7 bases. Germline V gene data show CDR1 as SGHDN and CDR2 as FVKESK. The CDR3 length is 13 residues. V lost 4 bases, J lost 8 bases, and 7 bases stayed unmatched. CDR3 sequence reads: CASSRRGVRGYTF. CDR3 bases: TGTGCCAGCAGCCGCAGGGGGGTCCGGGGCTACACCTTC.

This clone was seen repeatedly, ten times or more. The chain carries TRBV7-2 and TRBJ1-1; D may be TRBD1 (6 bases). The length of the CDR3 is 14 residues. V lost 7 bases and J lost 0, with 12 bases in between. From germline, CDR1 is SGHTA and CDR2 FQGNSA. CDR3 DNA: TGTGCCAGCATCCCGGGGACACTGAACACTGAAGCTTTCTTT. Its protein product is CASIPGTLNTEAFF.

This chain joins TRBV30 and TRBJ2-7, with D possibly matching TRBD1 (5 bases). The CDR3 sequence is 14 residues long. CDR1 is GTSNPN, CDR2 SVGIG, per germline (reference sequence). Trimming pared 1 base from V and 3 bases from J, leaving 13 bases between. The CDR3 protein is CAWSAAIGHYEQYF. DNA of the CDR3: TGTGCCTGGAGTGCAGCGATCGGACACTACGAGCAGTACTTC.

This chain uses TRBV7-7 with TRBJ2-5; D might be TRBD1 (6 bases). The V end lost 1 base, the J end lost 2 bases, and 14 bases lay between the germline ends. This CDR3 contains 16 residues. Germline V CDR1 and CDR2: SSHAT, FNYEAQ (reference sequence). The CDR3 DNA reads as TGTGCCAGCAGCTTAGGCAGGGGCCGGGTACAAGAGACCCAGTACTTC. Protein: CASSLGRGRVQETQYF.

The chain employs TRBV6-5 and TRBJ1-4; TRBD1 matches at 9 bases. The CDR3 runs 15 residues. Looked up from germline, CDR1 is MNHEY and CDR2 is SVGAGI. J was trimmed by 10 bases and V by 6 bases; bases with no gene match: 12. CDR3 region: CASRGLGQGKRKLFF. The CDR3 DNA follows: TGTGCCAGCAGGGGCCTGGGACAGGGCAAGAGAAAACTGTTTTTT.

This clone is a singleton in its sample. The genes are TRBV7-8 and TRBJ1-3; D is uncertain. The V and J ends lost 1 base and 0 bases respectively, with 13 bases between them. The length of the CDR3 is 17 residues. Germline V CDR1 and CDR2: SGHVS, FQNEAQ. The CDR3 DNA sequence: TGTGCCAGCAGCTTAGTACCGGGTCTAATCTCTGGAAACACCATATATTTT. The encoded protein is CASSLVPGLISGNTIYF.

This clone has more than one count but fewer than ten. J is TRBJ2-1 and V is TRBV7-8, with 9 bases matching TRBD1. Unmatched junction bases numbered 7, after V lost 10 bases and J lost 9 bases. The germline V gene encodes CDR1 SGHVS and CDR2 FQNEAQ. This CDR3 is built from 12 residues. The CDR3 bases are TGTGCCACCATGACAGGGGGGGCTGAGCAGTTCTTC. This gives the protein CATMTGGAEQFF. Full variable domain (remainder filled in from reference TRBV7-8 and TRBJ2-1): GAGVSQSPRYKVAKRGQDVALRCDPISGHVSLFWYQQALGQGPEFLTYFQNEAQLDKSGLPSDRFFAERPEGSVSTLKIQRTQQEDSAVYLCATMTGGAEQFFGPGTRLTVL.

This chain joins TRBV7-9 and TRBJ1-2; D uncertain. CDR1 and CDR2 (germline): SEHNR, FQNEAQ (reference sequence). The CDR3 has 13 amino acids. V dropped 1 base and J dropped 5 bases, with 8 bases sitting between them. In nucleotides, the CDR3 is TGTGCCAGCAGCTTAGGCGGGTTGTATGGCTACACCTTC. It codes for CASSLGGLYGYTF. Using reference TRBV7-9 and TRBJ1-2 for the parts outside the CDR3, the full variable domain is DTGVSQNPRHKITKRGQNVTFRCDPISEHNRLYWYRQTLGQGPEFLTYFQNEAQLEKSRLLSDRFSAERPKGSFSTLEIQRTEQGDSAMYLCASSLGGLYGYTFGSGTRLTVV.

The chain recombines TRBV10-3 with TRBJ1-2; TRBD1 matches at 10 bases. V was pared by 6 bases and J by 5 bases, with 15 bases of the junction left unmatched. Per the germline V gene, CDR1 is ENHRY and CDR2 is SYGVKD. The CDR3 is 17 amino acids. Here the CDR3 reads CAISQGIRDRGSYGYTF. The CDR3, as DNA: TGTGCCATCAGCCAAGGCATCCGGGACAGGGGTTCATATGGCTACACCTTC.